Each of the 10 T cell receptor beta chains below was sequenced from the same sample in a study of CD8 T cells in ankylosing spondylitis. In TCRdb, the 5' RACE reads were re-called with MiXCR into one record per CDR3 protein. The sample carries more than 200,000 distinct CDR3 sequences, 24% recorded once. The sequenced material came from blood, either unsorted or a sorted T cell fraction (not recorded which). Receptors were obtained from a male donor with ankylosing spondylitis or in good health (not recorded which).

This clonotype has a count of ten or more. The chain links TRBV12-3 or TRBV12-4 to TRBJ1-6, with unresolved D. Trimming stripped 7 bases from V and 7 bases from J, with 8 bases between. This CDR3 comprises 12 residues. Here the CDR3 reads CASTHGNSPLHF. CDR3 nucleotide sequence: TGTGCCAGCACTCATGGAAATTCACCCCTCCACTTT.

The V call is TRBV12-3 or TRBV12-4, the J call TRBJ2-1, with D hard to call. CDR3 length: 13 amino acids. V dropped 7 bases and J dropped 4 bases, with 11 bases sitting between them. The CDR3 DNA sequence: TGTGCCAGCACAGCCTTAGTTTACAATGAGCAGTTCTTC. Protein sequence: CASTALVYNEQFF.

This clonotype was detected many times. In DNA form, the CDR3 reads TGTGCCAGCATCACAGGAGGCGATGGCTACACCTTC. Translated: CASITGGDGYTF. The rearrangement links TRBV6-1 to TRBJ1-2; TRBD1 is a possible D gene (5 bases). Germline CDR1 and CDR2: MNHNS and SASEGT. This CDR3 has 12 amino acids. V lost 7 bases, J lost 6 bases, and 12 bases lay in between.

The chain combines TRBV20-1 with TRBJ2-3; no reliable D call. The CDR3 sequence is 12 residues long. V lost 4 bases, J lost 4 bases, and 9 bases lay in between. Germline values: CDR1 DFQATT, CDR2 SNEGSKA (reference sequence). The CDR3 sequence: CSAKYSPDTQYF. Here the CDR3 DNA reads TGCAGTGCTAAGTATAGCCCAGATACGCAGTATTTT.

CDR3: CATTRDGEETQYF. CDR3 in DNA: TGTGCCACGACGAGGGACGGTGAAGAGACCCAGTACTTC. The chain joins TRBV10-3 to TRBJ2-5; tentatively, D is TRBD1 or TRBD2 (5 bases each). Germline CDR1 is ENHRY and CDR2 is SYGVKD. The CDR3 consists of 13 residues. V was trimmed by 10 bases and J by 3 bases, leaving 15 bases between them.

This clonotype was detected ten times or more. V usage is TRBV29-1 and J usage is TRBJ1-5; no reliable D call. This CDR3 is 12 amino acids long. V lost 4 bases and J 0 bases, leaving 4 bases between the germline ends. The germline V gene has CDR1 SQVTM and CDR2 ANQGSEA. The CDR3 DNA reads TGCAGCGTTGGGGGTAGCAATCAGCCCCAGCATTTT. As protein: CSVGGSNQPQHF.

The J gene is TRBJ2-7, the V gene TRBV27, with 10 nucleotides matching TRBD1. Germline CDR1 is MNHEY and CDR2 is SMNVEV (reference sequence). Germline trimming cut 4 bases from V and 3 bases from J; bases unmatched to any gene: 6. This CDR3 spans 15 amino acids. The CDR3 DNA reads as TGTGCCAGCAGTTGGTCCGGACAGGGGGGCTACGAGCAGTACTTC. It translates to CASSWSGQGGYEQYF.

This clonotype has more than one count but fewer than ten. The chain is built from TRBV9 and TRBJ2-5; no reliable D call. This CDR3 comprises 14 residues. V lost 0 bases, J lost 5 bases, and 11 bases lay in between. The germline V gene encodes CDR1 SGDLS and CDR2 YYNGEE. This chain's CDR3 is CASSVGPLDETQYF. CDR3 sequence (DNA): TGTGCCAGCAGCGTAGGTCCCTTAGATGAGACCCAGTACTTC.

The rearrangement links TRBV4-2 to TRBJ2-5; TRBD2 aligns across 10 bases. The V segment lost 1 base and the J segment 4 bases; nucleotides outside the gene matches: 6. The CDR3 is made up of 16 amino acids. Germline CDR1 LGHNA, CDR2 YNFKEQ. CDR3 in DNA: TGTGCCAGCAGCCAAGTCACGGCTAGCGGGGGAGAGACCCAGTACTTC. As protein: CASSQVTASGGETQYF.

The V call is TRBV19, the J call TRBJ2-1, with 11 nucleotides matching TRBD2. The trim removed 3 bases at V and 9 bases at J, leaving 13 bases unmatched. There are 17 residues in the CDR3. Germline values: CDR1 LNHDA, CDR2 SQIVND (reference sequence). CDR3 nucleotides: TGTGCCAGTAGTATGCCCCGTGGTAGCGGGGGGGCCATTGAGCAGTTCTTC. Translated, it gives CASSMPRGSGGAIEQFF.